A single sample is the source of the 13 T cell receptor beta chains below, sequenced in a study of shared clonotypes between healthy human individuals. Profiling relied on immunoSEQ multiplex PCR, and the TCRdb table lists in-frame clones only, not all of them. The sample holds over a million clones, around 98.5% seen once. Specimen: naive CD4+ T cells sorted from blood. Subset of the sample: CD45RA+ positively selected. The source is a man in his thirties or forties in good health.

The V gene is TRBV2, the J gene TRBJ2-2; TRBD1 matches 8 bases. The junction had 2 bases not matched to a gene; V was cut back by 4 bases and J by 1 base. The CDR3 runs to 15 residues. Germline V lookup: CDR1 SNHLY, CDR2 FYNNEI. Here the CDR3 DNA reads TGTGCCAGCAGTGTGGGACAGGTGAACACCGGGGAGCTGTTTTTT. As protein: CASSVGQVNTGELFF.

The rearrangement uses TRBV27 and TRBJ1-1; D possibly corresponds to TRBD1 (5 bases). The CDR3 length is 15 residues. Germline CDR1 MNHEY, CDR2 SMNVEV (reference sequence). V was pared by 3 bases and J by 1 base, with 12 bases between. The CDR3 region is CASSFGQGGNTEAFF. The CDR3 DNA is TGTGCCAGCAGTTTCGGCCAGGGAGGGAACACTGAAGCTTTCTTT.

The gene calls are TRBV5-1 and TRBJ2-7; D is perhaps TRBD1 or TRBD2 (5 bases each). The CDR3 spans 14 residues. Germline CDR1 reads SGHRS; CDR2 reads YFSETQ. V was clipped by 0 bases and J by 5 bases, with 12 bases between them. CDR3 nucleotides: TGCGCCAGCAGCTTGGTATCCGGGGCCGACGAGCAGTACTTC. Amino acid sequence: CASSLVSGADEQYF.

The sample holds one count of this clone. The chain uses TRBV10-1 and TRBJ2-7; TRBD1 aligns across 8 bases. Trimming at V came to 4 bases and at J to 3 bases, leaving 2 bases not matched to a gene. In germline, CDR1 is WNHNN, CDR2 SYGVQD (reference sequence). The CDR3 extends over 13 amino acids. CDR3 region: CASSGQGIYEQYF. The CDR3 region has the DNA TGCGCCAGCAGTGGACAGGGGATCTACGAGCAGTACTTC.

This chain links TRBV7-8 with TRBJ2-5; D gene uncertain. V gave up 5 bases and J gave up 5 bases, with 9 bases separating them. The CDR3 has 12 amino acids. Germline CDR1 is SGHVS and CDR2 is FQNEAQ. CDR3 region: CASSQSGETQYF. The CDR3 DNA reads as TGTGCCAGCAGCCAAAGTGGTGAGACCCAGTACTTC.

The V call is TRBV27, the J call TRBJ2-2; D unresolved. V was pared by 5 bases and J by 3 bases, with 16 bases between. Per the germline V gene, CDR1 is MNHEY and CDR2 is SMNVEV (reference sequence). The length of the CDR3 is 16 residues. The CDR3 DNA reads TGTGCCAGCAGTCCTTCTGACGTCATCTACACCGGGGAGCTGTTTTTT. Its protein product is CASSPSDVIYTGELFF.

This CDR3 is CARGSGGNTGELFF. The CDR3 bases are TGTGCCAGAGGTAGCGGGGGGAACACCGGGGAGCTGTTTTTT. This chain links TRBV2 with TRBJ2-2, with 9 bases lining up with TRBD2. CDR1 is SNHLY and CDR2 is FYNNEI in the germline V gene. This CDR3 has 14 residues. V was pared by 9 bases and J by 1 base, with 3 bases of the junction left unmatched.

The chain links TRBV9 to TRBJ1-2, with 9 bases lining up with TRBD1. J lost 8 bases, V lost 4 bases, and 9 bases had no gene match. This CDR3 region has 14 residues. The V gene's germline CDR1 is SGDLS and CDR2 YYNGEE. CDR3 sequence: CASSIGQGIKGYTF. CDR3 DNA sequence: TGTGCCAGCAGCATAGGACAGGGGATAAAGGGCTACACCTTC. Using reference TRBV9 and TRBJ1-2 for the parts outside the CDR3, the full variable domain is DSGVTQTPKHLITATGQRVTLRCSPRSGDLSVYWYQQSLDQGLQFLIQYYNGEERAKGNILERFSAQQFPDLHSELNLSSLELGDSALYFCASSIGQGIKGYTFGSGTRLTVV.

As for this clone: The same CDR3 can be traced to other DNA sequences in this sample. The chain has TRBV10-3 and TRBJ2-1, with D perhaps given as TRBD1 or TRBD2 (5 bases each). The CDR3 is 16 residues long. Between the trimmed V and J ends, which lost 0 bases and 0 bases, there was a span of 9 bases. In germline, CDR1 is ENHRY, CDR2 SYGVKD. CDR3 loop: CAISESGRRSYNEQFF. The CDR3 DNA reads TGTGCCATCAGTGAGTCGGGACGCCGCTCCTACAATGAGCAGTTCTTC.

This chain joins TRBV5-1 and TRBJ1-4, with D hard to call. The CDR3 runs 15 residues. From germline, CDR1 is SGHRS and CDR2 YFSETQ. Trimming removed 0 bases at V and 8 bases at J, with 14 bases between. CDR3 residues: CASSLARGYGEKLFF. CDR3 bases: TGCGCCAGCAGCTTGGCTAGAGGGTATGGAGAAAAACTGTTTTTT.

In its sample, this clone was seen once. J is TRBJ1-5 and V is TRBV21-1. TRBV21-1 is marked as a pseudogene. This CDR3 comprises 18 residues. For the CDR3, the DNA is TGTGCCAGCAGCAAATCCTTCCTACCAGAGGGTAGCAATCAGCCCCAGCATTTT. Translation: CASSKSFLPEGSNQPQHF.

This rearrangement joins TRBV6-5 to TRBJ2-3, with no clear D. CDR3 length equals 15 residues. Germline CDR1 is MNHEY and CDR2 is SVGAGI. V was cut by 5 bases and J by 1 base, with 13 bases left in between. CDR3 amino acids: CASSLLVGGTDTQYF. Here the CDR3 DNA reads TGTGCCAGCAGTCTGCTAGTGGGTGGCACAGATACGCAGTATTTT.

The rearrangement uses TRBV23-1 and TRBJ2-5, with D unresolved. TRBV23-1 is identified as an open reading frame with a role that is uncertain. The CDR3 consists of 15 residues. Between the trimmed V and J ends, which lost 2 bases and 1 base, there was a span of 11 bases. CDR3 loop: CASSQAKGSQETQYF. The CDR3 DNA follows: TGCGCCAGCAGTCAAGCGAAAGGCAGCCAAGAGACCCAGTACTTC.